This is a list of T cell receptor beta chains from one sample in a study of follicular helper T cells after annual influenza vaccination. Libraries were prepared by immunoSEQ multiplex PCR; TCRdb keeps only in-frame clonotypes and omits some of them. The sample lists about 700 clones, 75% to 85% occurring once. This material consisted of CXCR5+ CD38+ circulating T follicular helper cells from blood, taken on the day of influenza vaccination. The receptors stem from an adult who received the influenza vaccine. CDR3s include the opening cysteine and the closing phenylalanine or tryptophan. D genes are given only for firm matches. Expanded clones are given a class, and other clones once, few, many or no size at all.

clone_size	d_call	v_call	j_call	cdr3_nt	cdr3_aa
.	TRBD2	TRBV5-1	TRBJ2-5	TGCGCCAGCAGCTTGTTCCCAGCGGGGTCGGAGACCCAGTACTTC	CASSLFPAGSETQYF
.	TRBD2	TRBV10-3	TRBJ2-5	TGTGCCATCAGTGACAAGAGCGGGGGAGGGGAGACCCAGTACTTC	CAISDKSGGGETQYF
.	.	TRBV11-1	TRBJ1-2	TGTGCCAGCAGTCGAGGTGGGGGGCCCTACAAACCGGGCTACACCTTC	CASSRGGGPYKPGYTF
.	.	TRBV6-1	TRBJ2-5	TGTGCCAGCAAGCTGGTAGCTGGGACCCAGTACTTC	CASKLVAGTQYF
.	TRBD1	TRBV7-3	TRBJ2-3	TGTGCCAGCAGGGGAGGGGACAGGGCCACAGATACGCAGTATTTT	CASRGGDRATDTQYF
.	.	TRBV2	TRBJ2-7	TGTGCCAGCAGTGGACCCGGGACAAAGTCCTACGAGCAGTACTTC	CASSGPGTKSYEQYF
few	.	TRBV18	TRBJ1-1	TGTGCCAGCTCCCCCAGAGGGACGAACACTGAAGCTTTCTTT	CASSPRGTNTEAFF
.	TRBD1	TRBV5-1	TRBJ2-1	TGCGCCAGCAGCTTAATAGGACAGGGAGGAAATGAGCAGTTCTTC	CASSLIGQGGNEQFF
.	TRBD1	TRBV2	TRBJ1-6	TGTGCCAGCAGAACTGACCGGGACAGCTATAATTCACCCCTCCACTTT	CASRTDRDSYNSPLHF
.	.	TRBV15	TRBJ1-3	TGTGCCACCAGCAGACCATCTCTGGGAAACACCATATATTTT	CATSRPSLGNTIYF
.	TRBD2	TRBV10-3	TRBJ2-5	TGTGCCATCAGTGAGGTAGCGGGAGTCGAGACCCAGTACTTC	CAISEVAGVETQYF
.	TRBD2	TRBV29-1	TRBJ2-1	TGCAGCCACTCTGCGGGGGGGATGAGGAATGAGCAGTTCTTC	CSHSAGGMRNEQFF
.	.	TRBV6-5	TRBJ1-6	TGTGCCAGTTCAGTGGAGGTGAATTCACCCCTCCACTTT	CASSVEVNSPLHF
few	.	TRBV4-2	TRBJ2-7	TGTGCCAGCAGCCAAGGAAGACAGGATCCCTACGAGCAGTACTTC	CASSQGRQDPYEQYF
.	.	TRBV5-8	TRBJ1-1	TGTGCCAGCAGCTCGCCATACCACGCGGGTGAAGCTTTCTTT	CASSSPYHAGEAFF
.	.	TRBV5-1	TRBJ1-2	TGCGCCAGCAGCCCGGGGGGGCAGGGGAACTCAGGTGGCTACACCTTC	CASSPGGQGNSGGYTF
.	.	TRBV18	TRBJ1-5	TGTGCCAGCTCACCTACAGGGAGAGATCAGCCCCAGCATTTT	CASSPTGRDQPQHF
few	TRBD2	TRBV7-2	TRBJ2-5	TGTGCCAGCAGCCCTACCACTAGCGGGGGACCCCAGGGGGCCCAGTACTTC	CASSPTTSGGPQGAQYF
.	.	TRBV7-9	TRBJ2-2	TGTGCCAGCAGCTTAAATGCGGTGAACACCGGGGAGCTGTTTTTT	CASSLNAVNTGELFF
.	TRBD1	TRBV4-2	TRBJ1-3	TGTGCCAGCAGCCAAGATGCCGGGACAGCTAGAAACACCATATATTTT	CASSQDAGTARNTIYF
.	TRBD2	TRBV6-5	TRBJ2-3	TGTGCCAGCATCCGGGGGGGCTTAGATACGCAGTATTTT	CASIRGGLDTQYF
.	TRBD1	TRBV9	TRBJ1-6	TGTGCCAGCAGCGTAGGGGCAGGGGGCTATAATTCACCCCTCCACTTT	CASSVGAGGYNSPLHF